A selection of T cell receptor beta chains follows, all from one sample in a study of blood T cell repertoires in COVID-19. Profiling relied on immunoSEQ multiplex PCR, and the TCRdb table lists in-frame clones only, not all of them. The table has about 170,000 clones, 70% to 90% seen once. The sequencing input was peripheral blood. The receptor source for this set is a woman aged 80 or older in a cohort sampled during active or convalescent COVID-19. Both conserved end residues are part of each CDR3. D genes are given only for firm matches. Size values are once, few and many counts, or a class for expanded clones, and some rows have none.

TRBV15,.,TRBJ2-3,TRBD1,CATSMDRSTDTQYF,TGTGCCACCAGCATGGACAGGAGCACAGATACGCAGTATTTT
TRBV28,.,TRBJ1-2,.,CASSSQTGYNYGYTF,TGTGCCAGCAGTTCCCAAACAGGGTATAACTATGGCTACACCTTC
TRBV2,.,TRBJ1-1,.,CASSGPGHPTGTEAFF,TGTGCCAGCAGTGGGCCGGGCCACCCGACGGGAACTGAAGCTTTCTTT
TRBV6-4,.,TRBJ1-1,.,CASRADTPNTEAFF,TGTGCCAGCAGGGCCGACACACCGAACACTGAAGCTTTCTTT
TRBV11-3,.,TRBJ2-7,.,CASSLLAGLEQYF,TGTGCCAGCAGCTTGTTAGCAGGGCTGGAGCAGTACTTC
TRBV4-2,.,TRBJ1-6,.,CASSQEENSPLHF,TGTGCCAGCAGCCAAGAAGAGAATTCACCCCTCCACTTT
TRBV7-6,few,TRBJ2-5,TRBD2,CASSPPLLAGGQETQYF,TGTGCCAGCAGCCCCCCCTTACTAGCGGGGGGGCAGGAGACCCAGTACTTC
TRBV5-4,.,TRBJ1-4,.,CASSAGWTATNEKLFF,TGTGCCAGCAGCGCCGGCTGGACAGCAACTAATGAAAAACTGTTTTTT
TRBV2,.,TRBJ2-3,.,CASSPLRGTKGDTQYF,TGTGCCAGCAGTCCTCTACGGGGAACCAAAGGGGATACGCAGTATTTT
TRBV3-1/TRBV3-2,once,TRBJ1-1,.,CASSQGGPNTEAFF,TGTGCCAGCAGCCAAGGGGGCCCGAACACTGAAGCTTTCTTT
TRBV6-4,.,TRBJ2-7,TRBD1,CASSVDRGGEQYF,TGTGCCAGCAGTGTCGACAGGGGGGGCGAGCAGTACTTC
TRBV7-2,.,TRBJ2-5,TRBD2,CASVKRGGSETQYF,TGTGCCAGCGTGAAGCGGGGGGGCTCGGAGACCCAGTACTTC
TRBV6-2/TRBV6-3,.,TRBJ2-2,.,CASSLPGISGELFF,TGTGCCAGCAGTTTACCAGGGATCTCCGGGGAGCTGTTTTTT
TRBV4-1,once,TRBJ2-2,.,CASSQVRSRVIVTGELFF,TGCGCCAGCAGCCAGGTGCGGTCCAGGGTGATTGTCACCGGGGAGCTGTTTTTT
TRBV24-1,.,TRBJ1-4,TRBD1,CATSDTRDREKLFF,TGTGCCACCAGTGATACCCGGGACAGGGAAAAACTGTTTTTT
TRBV6-2/TRBV6-3,.,TRBJ2-5,.,CASSSHGRGKTQYF,TGTGCCAGCAGCTCGCATGGCCGGGGGAAGACCCAGTACTTC
TRBV10-2,.,TRBJ2-3,TRBD2,CASSLTSGSTDTQYF,TGCGCCAGCAGCCTGACTAGCGGGAGCACAGATACGCAGTATTTT
TRBV4-1,.,TRBJ1-4,TRBD1,CASRATGGSEKLFF,TGCGCCAGCAGGGCGACAGGGGGTAGTGAAAAACTGTTTTTT
TRBV7-2,.,TRBJ2-1,TRBD2,CASSLATSGALNEQFF,TGTGCCAGCAGCTTGGCGACTAGCGGGGCCTTAAATGAGCAGTTCTTC
TRBV7-9,.,TRBJ2-4,.,CASSLAYAGEAKNIQYF,TGTGCCAGCAGCTTAGCGTATGCAGGGGAGGCCAAAAACATTCAGTACTTC